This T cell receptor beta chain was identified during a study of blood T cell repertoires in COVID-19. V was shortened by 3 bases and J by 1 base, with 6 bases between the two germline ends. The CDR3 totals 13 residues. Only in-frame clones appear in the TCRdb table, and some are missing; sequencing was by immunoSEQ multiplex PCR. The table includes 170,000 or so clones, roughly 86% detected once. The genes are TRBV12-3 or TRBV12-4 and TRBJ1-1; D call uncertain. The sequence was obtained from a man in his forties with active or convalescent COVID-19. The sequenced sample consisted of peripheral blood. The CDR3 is CASSLGGNTEAFF. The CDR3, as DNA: TGTGCCAGCAGTTTGGGAGGGAACACTGAAGCTTTCTTT.